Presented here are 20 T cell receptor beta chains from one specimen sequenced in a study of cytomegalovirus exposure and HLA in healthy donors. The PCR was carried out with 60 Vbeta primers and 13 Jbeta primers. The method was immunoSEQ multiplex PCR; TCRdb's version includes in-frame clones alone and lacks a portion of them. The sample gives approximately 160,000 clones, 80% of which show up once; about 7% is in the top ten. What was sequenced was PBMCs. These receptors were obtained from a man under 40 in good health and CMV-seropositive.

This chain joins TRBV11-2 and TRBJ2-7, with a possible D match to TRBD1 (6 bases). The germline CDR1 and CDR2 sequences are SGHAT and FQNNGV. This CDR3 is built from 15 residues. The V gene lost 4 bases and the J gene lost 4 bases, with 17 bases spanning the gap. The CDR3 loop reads CASSSGQYESYEQYF. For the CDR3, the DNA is TGTGCCAGCAGCTCAGGACAGTACGAAAGTTACGAGCAGTACTTC. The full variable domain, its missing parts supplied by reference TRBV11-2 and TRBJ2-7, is EAGVAQSPRYKIIEKRQSVAFWCNPISGHATLYWYQQILGQGPKLLIQFQNNGVVDDSQLPKDRFSAERLKGVDSTLKIQPAKLEDSAVYLCASSSGQYESYEQYFGPGTRLTVT.

The CDR3 nucleotides read TGTGCCAGCAGCGGCGCCTACGGGACAGGGAAAGTGGGCTATGGCTACACCTTC. It translates to CASSGAYGTGKVGYGYTF. The chain carries TRBV9 and TRBJ1-2, with 9 nucleotides matching TRBD1. The CDR3 extends over 18 amino acids. V was pared by 3 bases and J by 4 bases, with 16 bases of the junction left unmatched. Germline lookup yields CDR1 SGDLS and CDR2 YYNGEE.

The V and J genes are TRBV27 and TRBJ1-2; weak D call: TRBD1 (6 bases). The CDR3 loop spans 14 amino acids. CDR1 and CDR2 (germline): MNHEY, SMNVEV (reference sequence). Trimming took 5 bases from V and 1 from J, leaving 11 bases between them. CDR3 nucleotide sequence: TGTGCCAGCAGTGGCACGGACAGTAACTATGGCTACACCTTC. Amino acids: CASSGTDSNYGYTF.

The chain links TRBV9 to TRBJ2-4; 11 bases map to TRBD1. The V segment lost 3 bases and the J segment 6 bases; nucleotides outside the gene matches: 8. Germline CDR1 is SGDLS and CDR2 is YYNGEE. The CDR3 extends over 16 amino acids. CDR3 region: CASSAQPGTGGNIQYF. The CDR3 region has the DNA TGTGCCAGCAGCGCCCAACCTGGGACAGGGGGAAACATTCAGTACTTC.

CDR3 sequence reads: CASSDGQVAYYEQFF. The CDR3 DNA sequence: TGCGCCAGCAGTGATGGGCAAGTCGCCTATTATGAGCAGTTCTTC. The V gene is TRBV10-1, the J gene TRBJ2-1; D not certain. This CDR3 has 15 amino acids. The V and J ends lost 3 bases and 8 bases respectively, with 17 bases between them. Per germline, CDR1 WNHNN and CDR2 SYGVQD (reference sequence).

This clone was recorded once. CDR3 nucleotide sequence: TGTGCCAGCAGCTTAGGAGGGACAGGGGGCGAACTCTCCTACGAGCAGTACTTC. This gives the protein CASSLGGTGGELSYEQYF. V and J are TRBV13 and TRBJ2-7, with TRBD1 identical over 12 bases. The CDR3 totals 18 residues. The V segment lost 0 bases and the J segment 0 bases; nucleotides outside the gene matches: 6. The V gene's germline CDR1 is PRHDT and CDR2 FYEKMQ (reference sequence).

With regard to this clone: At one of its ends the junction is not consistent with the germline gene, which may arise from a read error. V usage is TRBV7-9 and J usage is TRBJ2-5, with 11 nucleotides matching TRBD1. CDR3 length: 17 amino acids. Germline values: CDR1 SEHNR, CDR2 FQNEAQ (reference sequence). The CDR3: CSSSSGTGGVSQETQYF. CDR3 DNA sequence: TGTTCCAGCAGCTCAGGGACAGGGGGAGTGAGCCAAGAGACCCAGTACTTC.

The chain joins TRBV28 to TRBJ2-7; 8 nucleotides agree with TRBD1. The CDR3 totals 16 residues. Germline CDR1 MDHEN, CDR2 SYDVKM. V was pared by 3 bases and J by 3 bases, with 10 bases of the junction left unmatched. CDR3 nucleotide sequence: TGTGCCAGCAGTTTGGGGACAGGAGGTTTTTTCTACGAGCAGTACTTC. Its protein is CASSLGTGGFFYEQYF.

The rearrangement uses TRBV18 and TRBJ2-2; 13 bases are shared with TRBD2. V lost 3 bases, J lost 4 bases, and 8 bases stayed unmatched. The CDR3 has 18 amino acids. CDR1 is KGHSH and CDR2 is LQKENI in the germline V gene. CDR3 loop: CASSPSGTSGTGTGELFF. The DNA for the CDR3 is TGTGCCAGCTCACCCTCCGGGACTAGCGGGACTGGCACCGGGGAGCTGTTTTTT.

CDR3 sequence reads: CASSFSSADTQYF. DNA for the CDR3: TGCGCCAGCAGCTTTTCTAGCGCGGATACGCAGTATTTT. The chain uses TRBV5-1 and TRBJ2-3; maybe TRBD2 (6 bases). Looked up from germline, CDR1 is SGHRS and CDR2 is YFSETQ. V was cut by 2 bases and J by 6 bases, with 10 bases left in between. The CDR3 covers 13 residues.

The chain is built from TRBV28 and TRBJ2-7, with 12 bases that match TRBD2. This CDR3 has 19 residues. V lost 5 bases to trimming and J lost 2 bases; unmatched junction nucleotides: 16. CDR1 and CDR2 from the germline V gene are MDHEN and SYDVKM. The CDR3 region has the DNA TGTGCCAGCAGTCAAATACTAGCGGGAGGAGGAACAAGGGCCTACGAGCAGTACTTC. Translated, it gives CASSQILAGGGTRAYEQYF.

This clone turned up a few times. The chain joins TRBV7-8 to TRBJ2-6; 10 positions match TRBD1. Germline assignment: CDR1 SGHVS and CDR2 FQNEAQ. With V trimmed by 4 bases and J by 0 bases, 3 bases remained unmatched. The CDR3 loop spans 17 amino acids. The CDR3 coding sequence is TGTGCCAGCAGCTCGGGACAGGGGCACTCTGGGGCCAACGTCCTGACTTTC. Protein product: CASSSGQGHSGANVLTF.

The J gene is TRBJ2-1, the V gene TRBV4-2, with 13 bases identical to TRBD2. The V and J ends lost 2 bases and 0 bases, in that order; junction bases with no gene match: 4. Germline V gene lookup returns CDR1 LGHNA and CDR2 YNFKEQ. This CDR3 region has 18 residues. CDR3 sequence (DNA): TGTGCCAGCAGCCAAAGCCGACTAGCGGGGGGCTCCTACAATGAGCAGTTCTTC. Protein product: CASSQSRLAGGSYNEQFF.

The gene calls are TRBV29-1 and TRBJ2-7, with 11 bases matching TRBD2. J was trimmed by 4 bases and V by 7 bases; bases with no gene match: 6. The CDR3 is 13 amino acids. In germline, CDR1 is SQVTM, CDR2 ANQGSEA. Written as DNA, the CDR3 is TGCAGCGCTCGACTAGCGGGGAGATACGAGCAGTACTTC. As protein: CSARLAGRYEQYF.

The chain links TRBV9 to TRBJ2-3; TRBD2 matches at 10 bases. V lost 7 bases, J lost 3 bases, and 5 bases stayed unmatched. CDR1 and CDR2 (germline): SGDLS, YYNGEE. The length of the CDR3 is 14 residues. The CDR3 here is CASQRGGRTDTQYF. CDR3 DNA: TGTGCCAGCCAGCGGGGGGGCCGTACAGATACGCAGTATTTT.

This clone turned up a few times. CDR3 nucleotide sequence: TGTGCCAGCAGTCCCAGGGGGCGCGAGCAGTACTTC. This translates into CASSPRGREQYF. The chain is built from TRBV11-2 and TRBJ2-7, with TRBD1 matching 8 bases. This CDR3 has 12 amino acids. V dropped 6 bases and J dropped 6; count of bases not matched to a gene: 4. CDR1 is SGHAT and CDR2 is FQNNGV in the germline V gene.

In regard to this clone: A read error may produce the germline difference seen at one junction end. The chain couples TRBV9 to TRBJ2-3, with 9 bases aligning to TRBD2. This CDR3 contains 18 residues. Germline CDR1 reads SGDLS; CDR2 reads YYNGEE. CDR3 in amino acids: CASSARLRLAGSTDMQYF. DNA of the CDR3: TGTGCCAGCAGCGCCCGCCTCCGGCTAGCGGGGAGCACAGATATGCAGTATTTT.

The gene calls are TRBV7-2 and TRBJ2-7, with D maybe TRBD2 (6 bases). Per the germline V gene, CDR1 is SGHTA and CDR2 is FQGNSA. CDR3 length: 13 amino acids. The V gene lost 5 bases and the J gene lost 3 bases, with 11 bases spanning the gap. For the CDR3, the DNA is TGTGCCAGCAGCCCCGCGCGGGGCTACGAGCAGTACTTC. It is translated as CASSPARGYEQYF.

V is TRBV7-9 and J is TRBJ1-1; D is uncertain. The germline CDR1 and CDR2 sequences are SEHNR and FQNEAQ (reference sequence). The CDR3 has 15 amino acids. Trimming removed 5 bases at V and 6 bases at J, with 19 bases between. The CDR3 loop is CASSPSKGGYPEAFF. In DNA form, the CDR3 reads TGTGCCAGCAGCCCGTCTAAGGGAGGGTACCCTGAAGCTTTCTTT.

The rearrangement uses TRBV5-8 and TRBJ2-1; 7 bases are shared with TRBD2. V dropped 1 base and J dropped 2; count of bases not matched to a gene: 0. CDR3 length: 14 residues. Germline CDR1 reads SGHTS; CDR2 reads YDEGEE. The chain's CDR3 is CASSLRGAYNEQFF. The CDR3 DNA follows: TGTGCCAGCAGCTTGCGGGGGGCCTACAATGAGCAGTTCTTC.